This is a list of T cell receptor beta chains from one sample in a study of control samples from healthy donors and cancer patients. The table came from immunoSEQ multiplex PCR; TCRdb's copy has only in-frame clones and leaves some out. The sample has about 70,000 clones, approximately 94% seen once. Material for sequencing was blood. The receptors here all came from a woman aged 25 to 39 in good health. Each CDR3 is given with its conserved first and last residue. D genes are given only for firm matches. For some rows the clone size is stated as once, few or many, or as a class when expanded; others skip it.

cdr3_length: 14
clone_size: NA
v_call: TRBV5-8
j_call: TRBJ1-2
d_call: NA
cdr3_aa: CASSLATRNYGYTF
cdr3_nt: TGTGCCAGCAGCTTGGCCACCAGAAACTATGGCTACACCTTC

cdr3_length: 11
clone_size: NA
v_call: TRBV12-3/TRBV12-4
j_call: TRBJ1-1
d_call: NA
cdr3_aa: CASSLAAEAFF
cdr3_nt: TGTGCCAGCAGCCTGGCTGCGGAAGCTTTCTTT

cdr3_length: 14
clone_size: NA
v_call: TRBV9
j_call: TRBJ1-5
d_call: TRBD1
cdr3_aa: CASSVEGGGQPQHF
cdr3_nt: TGTGCCAGCAGCGTAGAAGGGGGCGGTCAGCCCCAGCATTTT

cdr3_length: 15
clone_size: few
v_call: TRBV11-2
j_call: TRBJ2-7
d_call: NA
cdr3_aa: CASSLTLGMKGEQYF
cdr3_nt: TGTGCCAGCAGCTTAACTCTGGGAATGAAGGGCGAGCAGTACTTC

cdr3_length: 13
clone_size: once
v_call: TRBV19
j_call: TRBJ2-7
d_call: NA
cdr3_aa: CASSRSVIDEQYF
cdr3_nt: TGTGCCAGTAGTCGGAGTGTGATCGACGAGCAGTACTTC

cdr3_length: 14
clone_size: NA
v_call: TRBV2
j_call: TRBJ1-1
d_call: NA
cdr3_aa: CASSEDQGDTEAFF
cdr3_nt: TGTGCCAGCAGTGAAGACCAAGGGGACACTGAAGCTTTCTTT

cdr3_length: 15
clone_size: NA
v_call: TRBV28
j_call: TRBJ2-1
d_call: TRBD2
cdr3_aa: CASSAPSGGSGKQFF
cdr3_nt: TGTGCCAGCAGCGCCCCTAGCGGGGGGTCTGGAAAGCAGTTCTTC

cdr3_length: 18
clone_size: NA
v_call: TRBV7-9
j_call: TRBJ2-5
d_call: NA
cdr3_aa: CASSIRGTTTPLQETQYF
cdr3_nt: TGTGCCAGCAGCATCCGAGGGACAACAACCCCCCTTCAAGAGACCCAGTACTTC

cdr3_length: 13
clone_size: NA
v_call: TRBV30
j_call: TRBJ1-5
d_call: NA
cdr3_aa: CAWSVGGNQPQHF
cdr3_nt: TGTGCCTGGAGTGTTGGTGGAAATCAGCCCCAGCATTTT

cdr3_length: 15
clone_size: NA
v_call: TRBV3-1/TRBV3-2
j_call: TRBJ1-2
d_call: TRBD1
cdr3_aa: CASSHSDRAPYGYTF
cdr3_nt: TGTGCCAGCAGCCATTCCGACAGGGCCCCATATGGCTACACCTTC

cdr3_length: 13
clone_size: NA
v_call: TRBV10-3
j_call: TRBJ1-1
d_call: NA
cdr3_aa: CAISDGDSSEAFF
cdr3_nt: TGTGCCATCAGTGATGGGGATAGTTCTGAAGCTTTCTTT

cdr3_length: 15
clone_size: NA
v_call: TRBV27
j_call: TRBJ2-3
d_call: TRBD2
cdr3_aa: CASSLSAGGPNTQYF
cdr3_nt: TGTGCCAGCAGTTTATCTGCGGGGGGACCGAATACGCAGTATTTT

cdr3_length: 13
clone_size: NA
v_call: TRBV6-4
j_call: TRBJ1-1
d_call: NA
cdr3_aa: CASSSQSNTEAFF
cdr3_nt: TGTGCCAGCAGTAGTCAGAGTAACACTGAAGCTTTCTTT

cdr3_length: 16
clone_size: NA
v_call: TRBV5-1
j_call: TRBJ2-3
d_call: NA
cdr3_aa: CASSLFGAQSTDTQYF
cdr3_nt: TGCGCCAGCAGTTTGTTTGGAGCTCAAAGCACAGATACGCAGTATTTT

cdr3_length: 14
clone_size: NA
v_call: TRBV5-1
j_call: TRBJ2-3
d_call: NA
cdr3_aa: CASSKGDSTDTQYF
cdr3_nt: TGCGCCAGCAGCAAAGGGGACAGCACAGATACGCAGTATTTT

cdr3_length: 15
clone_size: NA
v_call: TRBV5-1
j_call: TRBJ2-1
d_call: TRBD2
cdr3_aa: CASSSQGTSNNEQFF
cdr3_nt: TGCGCCAGCAGCTCACAAGGGACTAGCAACAATGAGCAGTTCTTC

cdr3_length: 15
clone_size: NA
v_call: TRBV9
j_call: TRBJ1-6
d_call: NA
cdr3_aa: CASSAGTHYNSPLHF
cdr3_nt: TGTGCCAGCAGCGCCGGGACGCACTATAATTCACCCCTCCACTTT

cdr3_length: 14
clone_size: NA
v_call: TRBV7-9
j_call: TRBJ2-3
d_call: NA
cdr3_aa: CASSFIVQADTQYF
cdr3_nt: TGTGCCAGCAGCTTCATCGTACAGGCAGATACGCAGTATTTT

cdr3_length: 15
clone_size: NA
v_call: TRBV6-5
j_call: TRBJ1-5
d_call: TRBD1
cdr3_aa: CASKILGGGNQPQHF
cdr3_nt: TGTGCCAGCAAAATTCTAGGGGGCGGCAATCAGCCCCAGCATTTT

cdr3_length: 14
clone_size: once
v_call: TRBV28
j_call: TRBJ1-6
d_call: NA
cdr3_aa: CASRPATGRGSLHF
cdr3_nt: TGTGCCAGCAGACCCGCGACTGGTCGCGGTTCCCTCCACTTT

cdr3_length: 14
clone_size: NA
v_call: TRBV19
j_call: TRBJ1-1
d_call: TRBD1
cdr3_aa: CASSPGQGRAEAFF
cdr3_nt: TGTGCCAGTAGCCCGGGACAGGGACGCGCTGAAGCTTTCTTT

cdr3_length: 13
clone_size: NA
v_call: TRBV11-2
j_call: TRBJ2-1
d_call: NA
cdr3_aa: CASSLVSFREQFF
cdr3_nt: TGTGCCAGCAGCTTAGTAAGTTTCCGTGAGCAGTTCTTC

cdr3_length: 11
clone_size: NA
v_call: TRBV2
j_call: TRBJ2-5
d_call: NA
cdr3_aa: CASSESRAQYF
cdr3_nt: TGTGCCAGCAGTGAGTCGAGGGCCCAGTACTTC

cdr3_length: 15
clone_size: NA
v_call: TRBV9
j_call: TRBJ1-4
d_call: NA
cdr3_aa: CASSVFGSYNEKLFF
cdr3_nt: TGTGCCAGCAGCGTTTTTGGATCGTATAATGAAAAACTGTTTTTT

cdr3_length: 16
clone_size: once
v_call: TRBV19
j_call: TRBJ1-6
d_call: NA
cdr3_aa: CATAKSFPGFDSPLHF
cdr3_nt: TGTGCCACCGCAAAAAGTTTTCCAGGGTTCGATTCACCCCTCCACTTT

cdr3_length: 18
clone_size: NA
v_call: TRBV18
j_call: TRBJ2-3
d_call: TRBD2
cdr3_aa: CASSPRRLAGAAKDTQYF
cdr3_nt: TGTGCCAGCTCACCCCGTCGATTAGCGGGGGCCGCGAAAGATACGCAGTATTTT

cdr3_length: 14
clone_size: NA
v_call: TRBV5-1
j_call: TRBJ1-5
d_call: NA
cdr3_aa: CASSLAGINQPQHF
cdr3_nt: TGCGCCAGCAGCTTGGCGGGGATCAATCAGCCCCAGCATTTT

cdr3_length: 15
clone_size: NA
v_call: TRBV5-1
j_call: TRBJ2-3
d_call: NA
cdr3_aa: CASSIGDTQPDTQYF
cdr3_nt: TGCGCCAGCAGCATCGGGGACACCCAGCCAGATACGCAGTATTTT

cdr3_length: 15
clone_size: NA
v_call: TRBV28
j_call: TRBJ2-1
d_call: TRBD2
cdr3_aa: CASSYASGPYNEQFF
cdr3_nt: TGTGCCAGCAGTTACGCTAGCGGCCCCTACAATGAGCAGTTCTTC

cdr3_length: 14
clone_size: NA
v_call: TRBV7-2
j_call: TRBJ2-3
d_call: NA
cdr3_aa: CASSLAHSTDTQYF
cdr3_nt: TGTGCCAGCAGCTTAGCTCACTCCACAGATACGCAGTATTTT

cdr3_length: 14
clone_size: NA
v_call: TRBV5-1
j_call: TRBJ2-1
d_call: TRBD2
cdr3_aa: CASSGGGSYNEQFF
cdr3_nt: TGCGCCAGCAGCGGCGGGGGGAGCTACAATGAGCAGTTCTTC

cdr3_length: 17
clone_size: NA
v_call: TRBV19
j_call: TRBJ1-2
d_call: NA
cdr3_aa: CASRLRGAPSGYYGYTF
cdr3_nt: TGTGCCAGCCGGCTCAGAGGTGCCCCATCTGGGTACTATGGCTACACCTTC

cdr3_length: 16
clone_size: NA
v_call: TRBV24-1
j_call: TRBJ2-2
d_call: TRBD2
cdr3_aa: CATGTSGGRNTGELFF
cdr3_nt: TGTGCCACCGGGACTAGCGGGGGCCGGAACACCGGGGAGCTGTTTTTT

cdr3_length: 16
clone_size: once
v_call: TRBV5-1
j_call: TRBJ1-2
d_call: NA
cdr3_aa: CASSLDPRGGGYGYTF
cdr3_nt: TGCGCCAGCAGCTTGGACCCTCGGGGAGGGGGCTATGGCTACACCTTC

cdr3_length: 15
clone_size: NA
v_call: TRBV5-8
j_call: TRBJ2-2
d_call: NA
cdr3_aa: CASSAGLLYTGELFF
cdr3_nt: TGTGCCAGCAGCGCCGGACTACTATACACCGGGGAGCTGTTTTTT

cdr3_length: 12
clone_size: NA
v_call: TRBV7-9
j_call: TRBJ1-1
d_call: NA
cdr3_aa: CASSHLRPEAFF
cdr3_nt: TGTGCCAGCAGCCATCTCCGACCTGAAGCTTTCTTT

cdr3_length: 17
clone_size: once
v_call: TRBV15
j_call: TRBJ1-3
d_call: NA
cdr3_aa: CATSRDPHLDSGNTIYF
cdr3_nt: TGTGCCACCAGCAGAGATCCACACTTGGACTCTGGAAACACCATATATTTT

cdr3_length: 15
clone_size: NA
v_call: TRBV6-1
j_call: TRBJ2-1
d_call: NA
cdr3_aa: CASSEGVTTRNEQFF
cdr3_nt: TGTGCCAGCAGTGAAGGTGTTACTACTAGGAATGAGCAGTTCTTC

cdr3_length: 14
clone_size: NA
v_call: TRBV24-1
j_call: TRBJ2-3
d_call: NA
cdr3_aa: CATSAPGLPDTQYF
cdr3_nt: TGTGCCACCAGTGCTCCCGGACTGCCCGATACGCAGTATTTT

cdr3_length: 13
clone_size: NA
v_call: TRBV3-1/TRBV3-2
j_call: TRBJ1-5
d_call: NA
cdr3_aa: CASSQDRNQPQHF
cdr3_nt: TGTGCCAGCAGCCAAGACCGGAATCAGCCCCAGCATTTT

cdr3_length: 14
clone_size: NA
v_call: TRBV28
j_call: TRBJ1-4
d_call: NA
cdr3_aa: CASSASVSGEKLFF
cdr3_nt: TGTGCCAGCAGCGCCTCGGTGTCGGGGGAAAAACTGTTTTTT

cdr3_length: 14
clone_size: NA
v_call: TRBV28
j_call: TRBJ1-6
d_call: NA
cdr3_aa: CASSFVRVGSPLHF
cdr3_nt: TGTGCCAGCAGCTTCGTCAGGGTAGGGTCACCCCTCCACTTT

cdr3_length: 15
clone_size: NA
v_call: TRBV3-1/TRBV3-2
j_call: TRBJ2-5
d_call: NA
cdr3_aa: CASSQTGTGGRTQYF
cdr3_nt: TGTGCCAGCAGCCAGACCGGGACTGGGGGCAGGACCCAGTACTTC

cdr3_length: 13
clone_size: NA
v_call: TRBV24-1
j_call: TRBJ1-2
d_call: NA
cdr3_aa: CATSDPEMYGYTF
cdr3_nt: TGTGCCACCAGTGATCCGGAGATGTATGGCTACACCTTC

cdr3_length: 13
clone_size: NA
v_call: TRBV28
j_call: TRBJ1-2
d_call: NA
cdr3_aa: CASSNGPNSGYTF
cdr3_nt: TGTGCCAGCAGTAATGGTCCTAACTCGGGCTACACCTTC